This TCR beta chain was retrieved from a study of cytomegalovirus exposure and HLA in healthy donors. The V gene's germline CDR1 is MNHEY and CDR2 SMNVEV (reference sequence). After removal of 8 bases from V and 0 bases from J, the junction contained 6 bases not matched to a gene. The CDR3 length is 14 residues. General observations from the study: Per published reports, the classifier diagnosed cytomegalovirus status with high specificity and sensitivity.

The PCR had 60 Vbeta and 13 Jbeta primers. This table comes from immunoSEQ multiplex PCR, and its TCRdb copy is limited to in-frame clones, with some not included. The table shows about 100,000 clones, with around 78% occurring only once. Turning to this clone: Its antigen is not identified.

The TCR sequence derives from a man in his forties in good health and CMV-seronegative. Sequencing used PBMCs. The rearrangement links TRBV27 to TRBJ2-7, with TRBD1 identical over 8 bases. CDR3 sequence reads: CASGRDRLSYEQYF. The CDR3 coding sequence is TGTGCCAGCGGAAGGGACAGGCTCTCCTACGAGCAGTACTTC.